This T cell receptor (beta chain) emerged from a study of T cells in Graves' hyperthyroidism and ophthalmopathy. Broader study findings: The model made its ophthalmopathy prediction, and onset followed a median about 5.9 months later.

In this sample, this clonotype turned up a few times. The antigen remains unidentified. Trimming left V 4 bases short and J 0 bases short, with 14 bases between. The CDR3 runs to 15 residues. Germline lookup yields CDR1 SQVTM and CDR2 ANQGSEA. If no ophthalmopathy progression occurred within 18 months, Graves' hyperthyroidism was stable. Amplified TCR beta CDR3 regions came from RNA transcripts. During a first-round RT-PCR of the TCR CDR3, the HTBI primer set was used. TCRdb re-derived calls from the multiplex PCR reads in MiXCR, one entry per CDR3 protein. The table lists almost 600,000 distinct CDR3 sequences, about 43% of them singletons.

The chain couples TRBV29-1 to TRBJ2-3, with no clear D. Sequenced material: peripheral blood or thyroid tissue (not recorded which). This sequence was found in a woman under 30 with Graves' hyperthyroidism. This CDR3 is CSVVSGLSSTDTQYF. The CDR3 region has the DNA TGCAGCGTTGTATCCGGGTTATCTAGCACAGATACGCAGTATTTT.